This entry describes one T cell receptor beta chain. The time point here: sample taken at primary tumor resection. Without sorting, whole RNA was sequenced from tumor, nontumor lung or frozen PBMC. Per the germline V gene, CDR1 is SNHLY and CDR2 is FYNNEI. This CDR3 is 14 amino acids long. Trimming cost V 5 bases and J 4 bases; bases outside gene matches: 5. This specimen belongs to a study of spatial heterogeneity in lung cancer. In TCRdb, the 5' RACE reads were re-called with MiXCR into one record per CDR3 protein. Among 8,500 to 13,000 distinct CDR3 sequences listed, 8.5% to 10% were seen once. This receptor was obtained from a male donor with early-stage non-small cell lung cancer. The source material was PBMCs, sampled at surgery. The chain joins TRBV2 to TRBJ1-1, with 9 bases that match TRBD1. CDR3 in amino acids: CASSKGQGSTEAFF. CDR3 coding DNA: TGTGCCAGCAGTAAGGGACAGGGCTCCACTGAAGCTTTCTTT.